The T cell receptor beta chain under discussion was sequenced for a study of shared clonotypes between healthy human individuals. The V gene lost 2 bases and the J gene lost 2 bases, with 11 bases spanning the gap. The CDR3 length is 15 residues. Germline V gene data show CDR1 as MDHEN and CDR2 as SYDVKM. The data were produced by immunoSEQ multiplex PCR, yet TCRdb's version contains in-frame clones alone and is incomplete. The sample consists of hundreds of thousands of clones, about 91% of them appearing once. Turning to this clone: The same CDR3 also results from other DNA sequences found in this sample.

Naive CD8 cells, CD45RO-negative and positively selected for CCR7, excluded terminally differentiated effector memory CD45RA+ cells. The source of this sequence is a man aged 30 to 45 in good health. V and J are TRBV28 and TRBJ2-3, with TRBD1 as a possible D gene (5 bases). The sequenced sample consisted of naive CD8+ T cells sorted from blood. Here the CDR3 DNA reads TGTGCCAGCAGTTTAGGGCAGGGTTCCACAGATACGCAGTATTTT. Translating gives CASSLGQGSTDTQYF.